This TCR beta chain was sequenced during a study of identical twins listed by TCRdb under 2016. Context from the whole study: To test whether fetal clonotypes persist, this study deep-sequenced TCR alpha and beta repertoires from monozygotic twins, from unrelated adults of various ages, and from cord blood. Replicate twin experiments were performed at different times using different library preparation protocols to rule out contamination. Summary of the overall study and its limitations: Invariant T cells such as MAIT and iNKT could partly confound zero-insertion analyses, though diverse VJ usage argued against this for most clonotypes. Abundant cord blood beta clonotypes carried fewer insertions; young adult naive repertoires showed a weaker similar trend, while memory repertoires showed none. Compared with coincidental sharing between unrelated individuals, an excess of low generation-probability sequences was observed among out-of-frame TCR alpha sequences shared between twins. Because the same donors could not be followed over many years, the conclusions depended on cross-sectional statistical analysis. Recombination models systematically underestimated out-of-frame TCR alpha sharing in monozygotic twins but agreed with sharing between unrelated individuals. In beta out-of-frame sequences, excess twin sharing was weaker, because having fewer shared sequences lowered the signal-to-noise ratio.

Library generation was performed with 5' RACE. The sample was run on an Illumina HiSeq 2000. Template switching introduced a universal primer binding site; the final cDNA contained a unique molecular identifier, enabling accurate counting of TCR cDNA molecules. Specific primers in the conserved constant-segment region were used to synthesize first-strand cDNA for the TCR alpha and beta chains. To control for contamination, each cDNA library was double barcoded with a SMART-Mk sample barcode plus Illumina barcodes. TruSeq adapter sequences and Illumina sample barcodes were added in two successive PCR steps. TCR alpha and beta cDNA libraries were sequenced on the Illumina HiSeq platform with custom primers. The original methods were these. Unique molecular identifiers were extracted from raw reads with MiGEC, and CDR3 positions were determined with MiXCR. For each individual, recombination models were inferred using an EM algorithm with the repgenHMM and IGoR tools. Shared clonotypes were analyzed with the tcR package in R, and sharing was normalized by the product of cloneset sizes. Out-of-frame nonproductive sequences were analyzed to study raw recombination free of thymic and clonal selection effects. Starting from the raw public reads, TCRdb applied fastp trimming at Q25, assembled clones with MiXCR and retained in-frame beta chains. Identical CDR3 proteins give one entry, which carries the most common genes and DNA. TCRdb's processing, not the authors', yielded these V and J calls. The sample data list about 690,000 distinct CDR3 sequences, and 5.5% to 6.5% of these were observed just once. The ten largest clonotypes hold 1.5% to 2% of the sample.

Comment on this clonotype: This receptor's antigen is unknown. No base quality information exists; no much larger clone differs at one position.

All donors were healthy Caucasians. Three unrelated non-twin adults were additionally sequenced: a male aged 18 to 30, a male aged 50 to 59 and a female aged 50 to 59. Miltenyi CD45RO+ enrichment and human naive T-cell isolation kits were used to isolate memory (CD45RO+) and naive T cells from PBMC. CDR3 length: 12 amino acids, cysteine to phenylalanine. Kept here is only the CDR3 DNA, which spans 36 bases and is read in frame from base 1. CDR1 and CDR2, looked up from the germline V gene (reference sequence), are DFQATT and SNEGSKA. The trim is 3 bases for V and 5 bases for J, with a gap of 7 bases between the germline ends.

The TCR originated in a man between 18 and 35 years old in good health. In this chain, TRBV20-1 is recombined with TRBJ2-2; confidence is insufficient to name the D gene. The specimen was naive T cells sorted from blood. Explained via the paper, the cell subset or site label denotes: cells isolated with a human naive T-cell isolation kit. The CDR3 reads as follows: CSASGLTGELFF. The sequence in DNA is TGCAGTGCTAGCGGTCTTACCGGGGAGCTGTTTTTT.